The next 26 T cell receptor beta chains were all read from a single sample in a study of control samples from healthy donors and cancer patients (dated by TCRdb to 2018 to 2021). The library was prepared using the immunoSEQ multiplex PCR assay. Drawn from immuneACCESS, this table holds only the in-frame rearrangements with V and J called that TCRdb kept. Clones are partly lost; checked studies trace under half to an unresolved V gene and leave the rest unexplained. In all, the sample holds roughly 120,000 clones, and roughly 89% of those were seen once. The ten largest account for roughly a sixth of the sample. The specimen sequenced was blood. The receptors stem from a woman in her fifties or sixties in good health.

This clone turned up a few times. This chain connects TRBV5-6 to TRBJ2-1; D may be TRBD1 (6 bases). Germline CDR1 and CDR2: SGHDT and YYEEEE. Trimming stripped 4 bases from V and 7 bases from J, with 15 bases between. This CDR3 region has 14 residues. CDR3: CASSPVDSQNEQFF. CDR3 bases: TGTGCCAGCAGCCCAGTGGACAGTCAAAATGAGCAGTTCTTC.

V gene TRBV7-2 combines with J gene TRBJ2-5, with unresolved D. The V gene lost 5 bases and the J gene lost 5 bases, with 9 bases spanning the gap. Germline V gene lookup returns CDR1 SGHTA and CDR2 FQGNSA. The CDR3 consists of 12 residues. The CDR3 DNA is TGTGCCAGCAGCCGCCCCCCGGAGACCCAGTACTTC. Its translation: CASSRPPETQYF.

The gene calls are TRBV7-3 and TRBJ2-2, with 8 bases that match TRBD1. The J segment lost 1 base and the V segment lost 5 bases, leaving 15 bases of the junction unmatched. The V gene's germline CDR1 is SGHTA and CDR2 FQGTGA. The CDR3 consists of 19 residues. For the CDR3, the DNA is TGTGCCAGCAGCCCTCAGCCCGGGACAGGCCACAGGAACACCGGGGAGCTGTTTTTT. Its translation: CASSPQPGTGHRNTGELFF.

J is TRBJ1-4 and V is TRBV23-1, with a tentative D call TRBD1 (6 bases). TRBV23-1 is assigned to the ORF class and has an uncertain function. V was cut by 10 bases and J by 0 bases, with 12 bases left in between. The CDR3 runs 14 residues. The CDR3 DNA reads TGCGCCATGGACAGACATGCAACTAATGAAAAACTGTTTTTT. This gives the protein CAMDRHATNEKLFF.

The chain combines TRBV4-2 with TRBJ2-1, with 7 bases fitting TRBD2. V gave up 1 base and J gave up 4 bases; unmatched junction bases: 10. The CDR3 consists of 17 residues. The germline V gene has CDR1 LGHNA and CDR2 YNFKEQ. CDR3 nucleotide sequence: TGTGCCAGCAGCCAAGGCTCCAGGCGGGAGTATTACAATGAGCAGTTCTTC. Amino acids: CASSQGSRREYYNEQFF.

Remarks on this clone: The sample holds other DNA sequences that translate to the same CDR3. The gene calls are TRBV11-3 and TRBJ2-5; the D is unclear. Trimming pared 1 base from V and 0 bases from J, leaving 6 bases between. This CDR3 region has 14 residues. Germline values: CDR1 SGHNT, CDR2 YENEEA. The CDR3 DNA reads TGTGCCAGCAGCTTAGGGCCGAACCAAGAGACCCAGTACTTC. Encoded protein: CASSLGPNQETQYF.

About this clone: One junction end disagrees with the germline gene, perhaps due to a read error. The chain links TRBV13 to TRBJ2-4, with TRBD1 matching 7 bases. Germline V gene lookup returns CDR1 PRHDT and CDR2 FYEKMQ (reference sequence). The CDR3 is made up of 13 amino acids. The CDR3 here is CASSLEGRGPPNF. DNA for the CDR3: TGTGCCAGCAGCTTAGAAGGTAGGGGGCCCCCCAACTTC.

The rearrangement links TRBV18 to TRBJ2-1; D perhaps matches TRBD2 (6 bases). The V end was cut by 6 bases, the J end by 0 bases, with 15 bases between. The CDR3 sequence is 16 residues long. Germline assignment: CDR1 KGHSH and CDR2 LQKENI. CDR3 protein: CASSPPGRSSYNEQFF. In DNA, the CDR3 is TGTGCCAGCTCCCCGCCGGGGAGGAGCTCCTACAATGAGCAGTTCTTC.

This chain links TRBV12-3 or TRBV12-4 with TRBJ2-2, with D perhaps matching TRBD1 (6 bases). Deletions cut 7 bases from V and 6 bases from J, with 9 bases between. CDR3 size: 12 residues. The CDR3 loop reads CASTQGSGELFF. Here the CDR3 DNA reads TGTGCCAGCACCCAGGGGTCCGGGGAGCTGTTTTTT.

This clone was seen once. The chain has TRBV29-1 and TRBJ2-4; perhaps D is TRBD1 or TRBD2 (6 bases each). The germline gives CDR1 SQVTM, CDR2 ANQGSEA. Trimming took 5 bases from V and 2 from J, leaving 16 bases between them. The CDR3 length is 15 residues. The CDR3: CSVLITGRTKNIQYF. In DNA, the CDR3 is TGCAGCGTTCTAATCACAGGGAGGACCAAAAACATTCAGTACTTC.

In its sample, this clone was seen once. This same CDR3 is encoded by further DNA sequences in the sample. The gene calls are TRBV9 and TRBJ1-5; a weak D match, TRBD1 (5 bases). The ends were cut back, 3 bases at V and 1 base at J, with 17 bases in the middle. The CDR3 is 17 amino acids. Germline lookup yields CDR1 SGDLS and CDR2 YYNGEE. The CDR3 bases are TGTGCCAGCAGCGCGCTGGGGACCCAGGGCAGCAATCAGCCCCAGCATTTT. Its protein product is CASSALGTQGSNQPQHF.

The chain carries TRBV12-3 or TRBV12-4 and TRBJ1-6; the D gene is possibly TRBD1 (5 bases). The CDR3 is 13 amino acids. Trimming cost V 3 bases and J 10 bases, with 10 bases left between them. The CDR3 DNA reads TGTGCCAGCAGTTTCGAGGGGCCGTCACCCCTCCACTTT. This encodes CASSFEGPSPLHF.

The chain employs TRBV5-6 and TRBJ2-3; possible D gene TRBD2, 6 bases. V was trimmed by 3 bases and J by 1 base, leaving 21 bases between them. The CDR3 length is 18 residues. Germline CDR1 and CDR2: SGHDT and YYEEEE. This CDR3 is CASSSDHNSGTRTDTQYF. For the CDR3, the DNA is TGTGCCAGCAGCTCTGACCACAATTCCGGGACTCGCACAGATACGCAGTATTTT.

The chain links TRBV11-2 to TRBJ2-7; no definite D call. This CDR3 spans 15 amino acids. Trimming removed 1 base from V and 2 bases from J, with 12 bases in between. Germline lookup yields CDR1 SGHAT and CDR2 FQNNGV. The CDR3 region is CASSLVVGPTYEQYF. The CDR3 nucleotides read TGTGCCAGCAGCTTAGTAGTAGGGCCCACCTACGAGCAGTACTTC.

The J gene is TRBJ2-7, the V gene TRBV9, with D unresolved. This CDR3 contains 14 residues. Per the germline V gene, CDR1 is SGDLS and CDR2 is YYNGEE. The V end was cut by 3 bases, the J end by 1 base, with 11 bases between. CDR3 sequence (DNA): TGTGCCAGCAGCGCCACCGGCAGTTCCTACGAGCAGTACTTC. This sequence encodes CASSATGSSYEQYF.

V is TRBV10-3 and J is TRBJ1-5; D is uncertain. The CDR3 totals 14 residues. The germline V and J ends were trimmed by 4 bases and 5 bases, with 12 bases remaining between them. Germline-derived CDR1 and CDR2 are ENHRY and SYGVKD. In DNA form, the CDR3 reads TGTGCCATCAGTGTCCCCGGGGTGGATCAGCCCCAGCATTTT. Amino acids: CAISVPGVDQPQHF.

This chain joins TRBV18 and TRBJ2-6, with D perhaps matching TRBD1 or TRBD2 (5 bases each). Looked up from germline, CDR1 is KGHSH and CDR2 is LQKENI. The CDR3 is 16 amino acids. The V gene lost 6 bases and the J gene lost 4 bases, with 16 bases spanning the gap. CDR3 DNA: TGTGCCAGCTCCGGCCTTGGGACGTTCGGGGCCAACGTCCTGACTTTC. Translation gives CASSGLGTFGANVLTF.

This chain links TRBV5-1 with TRBJ2-2; possibly TRBD1 for D (5 bases). CDR3 length: 16 residues. Trimming took 0 bases from V and 4 from J, leaving 13 bases between them. Germline V gives CDR1 SGHRS, CDR2 YFSETQ. CDR3 DNA: TGCGCCAGCAGCTTGGCCTCATCAGGGTCCACCGGGGAGCTGTTTTTT. Its translation: CASSLASSGSTGELFF.

This chain joins TRBV6-6 and TRBJ1-2; tentative D call: TRBD1 (6 bases). The CDR3 loop spans 16 amino acids. CDR1 and CDR2 (germline): MNHNY, SVGAGI (reference sequence). V was shortened by 6 bases and J by 4 bases, with 21 bases between the two germline ends. The CDR3 sequence is CASSTQGKGKIYGYTF. The CDR3 nucleotides are TGTGCCAGCAGCACCCAGGGGAAGGGAAAAATCTATGGCTACACCTTC.

V gene TRBV9 combines with J gene TRBJ2-1; TRBD2 matches at 14 bases. The CDR3 has 18 amino acids. Germline assignment: CDR1 SGDLS and CDR2 YYNGEE. J was trimmed by 0 bases and V by 3 bases; bases with no gene match: 5. DNA for the CDR3: TGTGCCAGCAGCGCGCGGACTAGCGGGGGGACCTCCTACAATGAGCAGTTCTTC. Translating gives CASSARTSGGTSYNEQFF. Full variable domain (rest looked up from reference TRBV9 and TRBJ2-1): DSGVTQTPKHLITATGQRVTLRCSPRSGDLSVYWYQQSLDQGLQFLIQYYNGEERAKGNILERFSAQQFPDLHSELNLSSLELGDSALYFCASSARTSGGTSYNEQFFGPGTRLTVL.

This chain uses TRBV11-2 with TRBJ2-7; D call uncertain. The CDR3 runs 14 residues. The V gene lost 1 base and the J gene lost 0 bases, with 7 bases spanning the gap. CDR1 and CDR2 (germline): SGHAT, FQNNGV. The CDR3 loop is CASSLVGSSYEQYF. The CDR3 DNA follows: TGTGCCAGCAGCTTAGTGGGAAGCTCCTACGAGCAGTACTTC.

The table lists this clone with a few counts. This chain joins TRBV13 and TRBJ1-5, with 7 bases that match TRBD1. Germline CDR1 is PRHDT and CDR2 is FYEKMQ (reference sequence). The V gene end was trimmed by 2 bases and the J gene end by 5 bases; junction bases not matched to a gene: 9. The CDR3 contains 16 residues. This CDR3 is CASSLPPGQSDQPQHF. CDR3 nucleotides: TGTGCCAGCAGCTTACCCCCGGGACAGAGTGATCAGCCCCAGCATTTT.

The rearrangement uses TRBV27 and TRBJ1-5; 7 positions match TRBD1. Germline CDR1 MNHEY, CDR2 SMNVEV (reference sequence). The ends lost 5 bases at V and 4 bases at J; junction bases unmatched: 8. The CDR3 is 15 amino acids. The CDR3 is CASSTEGARNQPQHF. The CDR3, as DNA: TGTGCCAGCAGTACAGAGGGGGCCCGTAATCAGCCCCAGCATTTT.

This clone was picked up many times. The V call is TRBV11-2, the J call TRBJ2-4; possibly TRBD2 for D (7 bases). The germline V gene encodes CDR1 SGHAT and CDR2 FQNNGV. There are 16 residues in the CDR3. With 4 bases removed from V and 6 bases from J, the gap between germline ends came to 19 bases. CDR3 in amino acids: CASSSIRGGEGNIQYF. CDR3 nucleotide sequence: TGTGCCAGCAGCTCGATCCGAGGGGGGGAAGGAAACATTCAGTACTTC.

The chain joins TRBV30 to TRBJ2-3, with D unresolved. The CDR3 runs to 14 residues. Trimming cost V 3 bases and J 5 bases, with 15 bases left between them. Germline loops: CDR1 GTSNPN, CDR2 SVGIG (reference sequence). CDR3 sequence (DNA): TGTGCCTGGAGAGAAGGGCCCACTGGAGATACGCAGTATTTT. Protein sequence: CAWREGPTGDTQYF.

The chain employs TRBV14 and TRBJ2-1; weak D call: TRBD2 (5 bases). The CDR3 totals 14 residues. Looked up from germline, CDR1 is SGHDN and CDR2 is FVKESK. Deletions cut 5 bases from V and 2 bases from J, with 10 bases between. The CDR3 DNA reads TGTGCCAGCAGCTTGGACGGGACCTACAATGAGCAGTTCTTC. It codes for CASSLDGTYNEQFF.